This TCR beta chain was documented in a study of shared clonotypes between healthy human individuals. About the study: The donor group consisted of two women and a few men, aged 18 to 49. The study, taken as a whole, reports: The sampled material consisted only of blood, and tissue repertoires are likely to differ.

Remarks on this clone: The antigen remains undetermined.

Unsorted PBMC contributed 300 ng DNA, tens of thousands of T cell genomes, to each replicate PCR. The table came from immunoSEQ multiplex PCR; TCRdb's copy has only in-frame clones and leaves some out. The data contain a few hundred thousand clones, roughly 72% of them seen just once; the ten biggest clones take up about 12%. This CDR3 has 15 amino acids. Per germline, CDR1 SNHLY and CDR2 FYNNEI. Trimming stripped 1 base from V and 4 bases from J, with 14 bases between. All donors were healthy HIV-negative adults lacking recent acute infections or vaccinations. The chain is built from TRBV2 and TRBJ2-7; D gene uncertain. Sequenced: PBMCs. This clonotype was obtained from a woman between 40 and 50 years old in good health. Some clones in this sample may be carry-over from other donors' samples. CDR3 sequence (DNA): TGTGCCAGCAGTGAAGGACGGGCTGGGTTATACGAGCAGTACTTC. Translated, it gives CASSEGRAGLYEQYF. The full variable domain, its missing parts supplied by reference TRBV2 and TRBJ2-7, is EPEVTQTPSHQVTQMGQEVILRCVPISNHLYFYWYRQILGQKVEFLVSFYNNEISEKSEIFDDQFSVERPDGSNFTLKIRSTKLEDSAMYFCASSEGRAGLYEQYFGPGTRLTVT.